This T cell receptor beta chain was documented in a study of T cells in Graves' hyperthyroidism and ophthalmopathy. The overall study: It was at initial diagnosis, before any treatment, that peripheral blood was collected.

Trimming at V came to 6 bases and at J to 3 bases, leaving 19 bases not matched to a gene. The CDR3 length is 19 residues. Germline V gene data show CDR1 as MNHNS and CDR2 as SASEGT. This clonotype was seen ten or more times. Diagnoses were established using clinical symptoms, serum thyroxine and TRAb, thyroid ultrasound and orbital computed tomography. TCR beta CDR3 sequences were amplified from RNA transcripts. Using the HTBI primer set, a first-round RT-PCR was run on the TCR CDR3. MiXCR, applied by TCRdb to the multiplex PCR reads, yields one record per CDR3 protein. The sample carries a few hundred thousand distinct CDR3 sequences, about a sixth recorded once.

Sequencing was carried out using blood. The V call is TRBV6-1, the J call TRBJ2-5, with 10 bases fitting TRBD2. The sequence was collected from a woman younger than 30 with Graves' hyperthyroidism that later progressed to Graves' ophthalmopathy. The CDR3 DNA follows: TGTGCCAGCAGATCAAGAACGAGCGGGAGGGCCGGGAGAAAAGAGACCCAGTACTTC. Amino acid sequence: CASRSRTSGRAGRKETQYF.